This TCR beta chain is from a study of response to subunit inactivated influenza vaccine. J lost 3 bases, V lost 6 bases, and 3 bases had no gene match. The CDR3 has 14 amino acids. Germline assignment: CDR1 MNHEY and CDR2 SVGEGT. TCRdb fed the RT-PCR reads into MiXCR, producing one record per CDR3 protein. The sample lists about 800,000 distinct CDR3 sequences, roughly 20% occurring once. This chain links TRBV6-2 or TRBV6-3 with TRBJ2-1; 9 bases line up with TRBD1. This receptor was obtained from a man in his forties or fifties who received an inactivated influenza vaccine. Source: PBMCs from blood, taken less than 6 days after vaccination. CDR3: CASRKTGGYNEQFF. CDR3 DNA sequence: TGTGCCAGCAGAAAGACAGGGGGCTACAATGAGCAGTTCTTC.